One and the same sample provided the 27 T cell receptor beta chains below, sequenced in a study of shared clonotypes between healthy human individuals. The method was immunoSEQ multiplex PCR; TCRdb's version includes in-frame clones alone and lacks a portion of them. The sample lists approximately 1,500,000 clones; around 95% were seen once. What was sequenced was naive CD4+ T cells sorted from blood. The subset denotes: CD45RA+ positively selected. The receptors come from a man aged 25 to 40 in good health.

In nucleotides, the CDR3 is TGTGCCAGCAGCTCTCAGGGGGCTCGCACAGATACGCAGTATTTT. Translating it yields CASSSQGARTDTQYF. The V and J genes are TRBV5-4 and TRBJ2-3; 8 bases match TRBD1. Germline loops: CDR1 SGHNT, CDR2 YYREEE (reference sequence). There are 15 residues in the CDR3. The V and J ends lost 3 bases and 1 base, in that order; junction bases with no gene match: 4. Drawing the rest from reference TRBV5-4 and TRBJ2-3, the complete variable domain is ETGVTQSPTHLIKTRGQQVTLRCSSQSGHNTVSWYQQALGQGPQFIFQYYREEENGRGNFPPRFSGLQFPNYSSELNVNALELDDSALYLCASSSQGARTDTQYFGPGTRLTVL.

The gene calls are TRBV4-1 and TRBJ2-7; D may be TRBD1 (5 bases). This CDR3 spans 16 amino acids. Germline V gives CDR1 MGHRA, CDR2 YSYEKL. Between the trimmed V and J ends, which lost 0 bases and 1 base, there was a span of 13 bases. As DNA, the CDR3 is TGCGCCAGCAGCCAAGAACCCCAGGGTTTTTCCTACGAGCAGTACTTC. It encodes CASSQEPQGFSYEQYF.

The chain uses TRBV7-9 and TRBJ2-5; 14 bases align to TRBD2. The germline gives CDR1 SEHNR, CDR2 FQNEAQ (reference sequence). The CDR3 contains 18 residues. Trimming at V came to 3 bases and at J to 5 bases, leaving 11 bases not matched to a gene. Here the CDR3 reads CASSLRRGLAGDRETQYF. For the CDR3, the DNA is TGTGCCAGCAGCTTGAGGAGGGGACTAGCGGGAGACCGTGAGACCCAGTACTTC.

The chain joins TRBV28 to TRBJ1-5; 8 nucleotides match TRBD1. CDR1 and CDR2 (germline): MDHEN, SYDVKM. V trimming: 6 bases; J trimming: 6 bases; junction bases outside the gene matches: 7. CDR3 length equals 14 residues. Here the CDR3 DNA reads TGTGCCAGCAGAAAGGACAGGGAAGGTCAGCCCCAGCATTTT. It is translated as CASRKDREGQPQHF.

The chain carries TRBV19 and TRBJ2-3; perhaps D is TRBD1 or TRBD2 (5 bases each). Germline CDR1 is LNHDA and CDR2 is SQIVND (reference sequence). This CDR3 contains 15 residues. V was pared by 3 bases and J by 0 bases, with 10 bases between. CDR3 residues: CASSIGAPSTDTQYF. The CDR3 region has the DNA TGTGCCAGTAGTATCGGGGCCCCTAGCACAGATACGCAGTATTTT.

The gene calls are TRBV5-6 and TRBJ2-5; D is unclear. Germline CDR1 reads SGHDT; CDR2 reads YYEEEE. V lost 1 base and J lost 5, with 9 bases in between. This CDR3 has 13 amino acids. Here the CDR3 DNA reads TGTGCCAGCAGCTTGTTTACCGGTGAGACCCAGTACTTC. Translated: CASSLFTGETQYF.

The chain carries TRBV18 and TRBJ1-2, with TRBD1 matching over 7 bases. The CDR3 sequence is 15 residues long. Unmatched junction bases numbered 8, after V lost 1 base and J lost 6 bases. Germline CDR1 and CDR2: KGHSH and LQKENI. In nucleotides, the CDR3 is TGTGCCAGCTCACCACGGGACAGTCGACTGCATGGCTACACCTTC. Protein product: CASSPRDSRLHGYTF.

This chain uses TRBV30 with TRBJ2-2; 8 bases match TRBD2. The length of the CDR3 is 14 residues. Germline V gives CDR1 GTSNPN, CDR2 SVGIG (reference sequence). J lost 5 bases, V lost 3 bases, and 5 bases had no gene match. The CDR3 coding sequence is TGTGCCTGGAGGAAAGCTAGCGGGACCGGGGAGCTGTTTTTT. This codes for CAWRKASGTGELFF.

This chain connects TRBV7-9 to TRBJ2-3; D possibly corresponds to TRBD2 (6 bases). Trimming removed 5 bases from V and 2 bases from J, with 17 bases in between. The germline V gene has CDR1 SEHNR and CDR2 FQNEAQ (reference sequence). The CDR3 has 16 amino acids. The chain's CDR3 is CASSRPVAELTDTQYF. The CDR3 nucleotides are TGTGCCAGCAGCCGCCCCGTAGCGGAGCTCACAGATACGCAGTATTTT.

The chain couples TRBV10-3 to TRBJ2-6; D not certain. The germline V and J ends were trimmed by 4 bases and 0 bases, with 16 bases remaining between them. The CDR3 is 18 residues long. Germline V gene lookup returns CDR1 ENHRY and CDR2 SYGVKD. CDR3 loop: CAISAEILPYSGANVLTF. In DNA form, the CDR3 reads TGTGCCATCAGTGCCGAAATCCTTCCCTACTCTGGGGCCAACGTCCTGACTTTC.

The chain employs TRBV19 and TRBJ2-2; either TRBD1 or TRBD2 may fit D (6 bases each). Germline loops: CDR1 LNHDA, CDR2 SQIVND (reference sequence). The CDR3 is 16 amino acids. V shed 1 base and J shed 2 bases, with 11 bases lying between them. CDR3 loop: CASSIAGGRNTGELFF. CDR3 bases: TGTGCCAGTAGTATAGCTGGGGGGCGCAACACCGGGGAGCTGTTTTTT. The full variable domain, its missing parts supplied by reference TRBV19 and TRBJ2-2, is DGGITQSPKYLFRKEGQNVTLSCEQNLNHDAMYWYRQDPGQGLRLIYYSQIVNDFQKGDIAEGYSVSREKKESFPLTVTSAQKNPTAFYLCASSIAGGRNTGELFFGEGSRLTVL.

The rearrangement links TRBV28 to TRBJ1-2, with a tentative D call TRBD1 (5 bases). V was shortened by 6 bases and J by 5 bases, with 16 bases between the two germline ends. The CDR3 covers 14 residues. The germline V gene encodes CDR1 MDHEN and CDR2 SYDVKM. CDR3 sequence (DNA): TGTGCCAGCAGCGTTGGCGGGACGGGTTATGGCTACACCTTC. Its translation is CASSVGGTGYGYTF.

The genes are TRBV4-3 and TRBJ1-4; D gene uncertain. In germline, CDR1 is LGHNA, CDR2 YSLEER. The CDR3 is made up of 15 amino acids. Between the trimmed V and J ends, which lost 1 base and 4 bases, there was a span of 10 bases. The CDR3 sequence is CASSQVLDLNEKLFF. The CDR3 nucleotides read TGCGCCAGCAGCCAAGTTCTAGACCTTAATGAAAAACTGTTTTTT.

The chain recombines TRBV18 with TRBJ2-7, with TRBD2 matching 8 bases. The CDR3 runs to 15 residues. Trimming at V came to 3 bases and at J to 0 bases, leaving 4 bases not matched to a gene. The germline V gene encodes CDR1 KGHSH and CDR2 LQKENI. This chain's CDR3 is CASSPTGGFSYEQYF. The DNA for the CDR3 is TGTGCCAGCTCACCGACGGGAGGGTTCTCCTACGAGCAGTACTTC. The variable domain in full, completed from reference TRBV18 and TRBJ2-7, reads NAGVMQNPRHLVRRRGQEARLRCSPMKGHSHVYWYRQLPEEGLKFMVYLQKENIIDESGMPKERFSAEFPKEGPSILRIQQVVRGDSAAYFCASSPTGGFSYEQYFGPGTRLTVT.

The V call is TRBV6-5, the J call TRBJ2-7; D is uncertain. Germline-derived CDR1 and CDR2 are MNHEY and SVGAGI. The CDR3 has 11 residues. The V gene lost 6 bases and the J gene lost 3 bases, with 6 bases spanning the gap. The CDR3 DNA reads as TGTGCCAGCAGGAATATCTACGAGCAGTACTTC. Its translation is CASRNIYEQYF.

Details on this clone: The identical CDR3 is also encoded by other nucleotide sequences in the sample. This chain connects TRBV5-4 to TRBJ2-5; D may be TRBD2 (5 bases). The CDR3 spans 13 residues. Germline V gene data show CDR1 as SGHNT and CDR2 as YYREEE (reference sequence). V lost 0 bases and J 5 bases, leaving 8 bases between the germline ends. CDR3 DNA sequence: TGTGCCAGCAGCTTGGGAGGAGGCGAGACCCAGTACTTC. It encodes CASSLGGGETQYF.

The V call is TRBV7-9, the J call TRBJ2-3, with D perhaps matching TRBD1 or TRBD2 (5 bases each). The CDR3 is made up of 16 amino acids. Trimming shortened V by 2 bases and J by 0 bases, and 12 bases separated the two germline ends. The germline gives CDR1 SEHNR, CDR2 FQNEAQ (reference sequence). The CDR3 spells CASSLNRGASTDTQYF. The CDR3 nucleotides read TGTGCCAGCAGCTTAAATAGAGGGGCTAGCACAGATACGCAGTATTTT.

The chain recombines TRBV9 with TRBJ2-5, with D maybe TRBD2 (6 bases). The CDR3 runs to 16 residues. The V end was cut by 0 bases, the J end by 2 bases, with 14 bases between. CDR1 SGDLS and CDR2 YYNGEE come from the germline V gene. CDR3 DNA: TGTGCCAGCAGCGTAGGCCTAGCGCCAGTACAAGAGACCCAGTACTTC. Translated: CASSVGLAPVQETQYF.

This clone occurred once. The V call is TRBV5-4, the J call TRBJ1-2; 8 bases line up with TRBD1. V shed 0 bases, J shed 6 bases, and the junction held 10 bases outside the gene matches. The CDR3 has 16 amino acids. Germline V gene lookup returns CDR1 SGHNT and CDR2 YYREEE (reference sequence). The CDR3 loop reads CASSLALRQGPHGYTF. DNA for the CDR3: TGTGCCAGCAGCTTGGCCCTTCGACAGGGGCCTCATGGCTACACCTTC.

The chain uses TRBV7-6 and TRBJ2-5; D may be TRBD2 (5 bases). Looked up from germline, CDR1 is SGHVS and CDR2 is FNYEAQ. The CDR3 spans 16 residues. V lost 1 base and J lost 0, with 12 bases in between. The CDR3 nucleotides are TGTGCCAGCAGCTTAGTTCCCTCCGGGAACCAAGAGACCCAGTACTTC. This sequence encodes CASSLVPSGNQETQYF.

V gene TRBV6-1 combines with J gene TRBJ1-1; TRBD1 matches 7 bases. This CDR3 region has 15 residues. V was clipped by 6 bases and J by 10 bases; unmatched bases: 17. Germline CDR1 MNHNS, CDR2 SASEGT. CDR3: CASRGGEGATFRAFF. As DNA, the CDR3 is TGTGCCAGCAGGGGAGGGGAGGGGGCGACTTTTCGAGCTTTCTTT.

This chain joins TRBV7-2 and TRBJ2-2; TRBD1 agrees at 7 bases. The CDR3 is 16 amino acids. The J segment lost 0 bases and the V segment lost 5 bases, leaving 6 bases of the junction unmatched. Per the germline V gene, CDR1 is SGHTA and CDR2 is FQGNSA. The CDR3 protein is CASSRQGRSNTGELFF. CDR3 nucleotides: TGTGCCAGCAGCAGACAGGGACGTTCGAACACCGGGGAGCTGTTTTTT.

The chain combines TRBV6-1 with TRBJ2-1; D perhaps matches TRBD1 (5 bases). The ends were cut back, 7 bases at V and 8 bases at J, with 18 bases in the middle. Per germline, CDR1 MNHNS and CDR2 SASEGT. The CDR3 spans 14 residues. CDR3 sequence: CASMETRAQDEQFF. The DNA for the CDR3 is TGTGCCAGCATGGAGACCAGGGCTCAGGATGAGCAGTTCTTC.

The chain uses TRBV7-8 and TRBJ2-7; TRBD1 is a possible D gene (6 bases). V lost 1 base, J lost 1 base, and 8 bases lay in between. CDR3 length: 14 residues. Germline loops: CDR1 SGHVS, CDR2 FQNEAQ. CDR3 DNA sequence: TGTGCCAGCAGCTTAGACGACAGGTCCTACGAGCAGTACTTC. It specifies CASSLDDRSYEQYF. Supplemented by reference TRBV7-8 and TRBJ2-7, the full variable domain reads GAGVSQSPRYKVAKRGQDVALRCDPISGHVSLFWYQQALGQGPEFLTYFQNEAQLDKSGLPSDRFFAERPEGSVSTLKIQRTQQEDSAVYLCASSLDDRSYEQYFGPGTRLTVT.

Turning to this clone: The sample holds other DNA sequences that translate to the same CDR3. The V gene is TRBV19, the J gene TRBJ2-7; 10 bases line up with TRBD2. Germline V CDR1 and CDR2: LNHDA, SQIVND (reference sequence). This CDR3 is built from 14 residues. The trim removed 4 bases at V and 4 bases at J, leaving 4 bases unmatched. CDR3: CASSTTSGSYEQYF. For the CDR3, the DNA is TGTGCCAGTAGTACGACTAGCGGGTCATACGAGCAGTACTTC.

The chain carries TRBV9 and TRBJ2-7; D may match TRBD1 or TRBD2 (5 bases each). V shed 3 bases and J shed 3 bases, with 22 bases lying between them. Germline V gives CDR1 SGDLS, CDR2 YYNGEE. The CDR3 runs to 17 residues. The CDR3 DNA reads TGTGCCAGCAGCGGAGGGGAGTCAACTAGAAACCTCTACGAGCAGTACTTC. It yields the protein CASSGGESTRNLYEQYF.

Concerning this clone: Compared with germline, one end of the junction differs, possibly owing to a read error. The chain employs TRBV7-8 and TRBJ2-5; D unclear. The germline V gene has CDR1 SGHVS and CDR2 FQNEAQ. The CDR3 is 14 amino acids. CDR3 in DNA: TGTGCCAGCAGCCAGGTGGGCCTCCAAGGGACCCAGTACTTC. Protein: CASSQVGLQGTQYF.